The 14 T cell receptor beta chains given below trace back to one sample, sequenced in a study of beta chain features in type 1 diabetes. Expressed TCRB transcripts were sequenced, since all the RNA that had been isolated was reverse transcribed. The repertoire was sequenced with immunoSEQ multiplex PCR; TCRdb's copy has only in-frame clones and lacks some. The sample holds about 250,000 clones, 14% seen once. Sequenced input: naive CD4+ T cells from blood. The receptors stem from a woman in her thirties or forties in good health.

This clone showed up just a few times. The chain employs TRBV6-1 and TRBJ1-1, with D tentatively TRBD1 (5 bases). The V gene's germline CDR1 is MNHNS and CDR2 SASEGT. The CDR3 consists of 14 residues. Trimming shortened V by 5 bases and J by 4 bases, and 14 bases separated the two germline ends. CDR3 sequence (DNA): TGTGCCAGCAGTACAAACTACAGGAGCACTGAAGCTTTCTTT. Its translation: CASSTNYRSTEAFF.

The V call is TRBV5-6, the J call TRBJ1-2, with 7 bases matching TRBD1. CDR1 SGHDT and CDR2 YYEEEE come from the germline V gene. The CDR3 contains 12 residues. Trimming cost V 4 bases and J 6 bases; bases outside gene matches: 3. The CDR3 loop is CASSPDRDGYTF. CDR3 nucleotide sequence: TGTGCCAGCAGCCCCGACAGGGATGGCTACACCTTC.

This clone was counted between two and nine times. V is TRBV7-9 and J is TRBJ1-2, with 9 bases lining up with TRBD1. The CDR3 spans 15 residues. With V trimmed by 5 bases and J by 1 base, 5 bases remained unmatched. Germline V gene data show CDR1 as SEHNR and CDR2 as FQNEAQ (reference sequence). CDR3 amino acids: CASSVGQGLNYGYTF. In DNA, the CDR3 is TGTGCCAGCAGCGTGGGACAGGGCCTTAACTATGGCTACACCTTC.

V and J are TRBV6-6 and TRBJ1-2, with TRBD1 matching 7 bases. The J segment lost 7 bases and the V segment lost 6 bases, leaving 11 bases of the junction unmatched. Germline V lookup: CDR1 MNHNY, CDR2 SVGAGI (reference sequence). The CDR3 spans 14 residues. CDR3 nucleotide sequence: TGTGCCAGCAGCCCGACAGGGAGGAAGAGTGGCTACACCTTC. The encoded protein is CASSPTGRKSGYTF.

CDR3 nucleotides: TGTGCTAGTGTATCTCGGGGGACAGGACTTACTGGCTACACCTTC. Translated: CASVSRGTGLTGYTF. The chain carries TRBV12-5 and TRBJ1-2; 8 bases line up with TRBD1. This CDR3 has 15 amino acids. Germline V gives CDR1 LGHNT, CDR2 FRNRAP. The J segment lost 7 bases and the V segment lost 7 bases, leaving 14 bases of the junction unmatched.

This sequence joins TRBV7-8 and TRBJ1-1; a possible D gene is TRBD1 (5 bases). CDR1 and CDR2 from the germline V gene are SGHVS and FQNEAQ. This CDR3 has 15 residues. Trimming stripped 6 bases from V and 1 base from J, with 15 bases between. The CDR3 coding sequence is TGTGCCAGCAGTTCTACAGGAAACACGAACACTGAAGCTTTCTTT. Its protein is CASSSTGNTNTEAFF.

This clone was picked up a small number of times. V usage is TRBV2 and J usage is TRBJ2-7; 8 nucleotides line up with TRBD2. J was trimmed by 6 bases and V by 6 bases; bases with no gene match: 7. Per the germline V gene, CDR1 is SNHLY and CDR2 is FYNNEI. The CDR3 is 13 residues long. CDR3 residues: CASRGTSFSEQYF. DNA for the CDR3: TGTGCCAGCAGGGGGACTAGTTTTTCCGAGCAGTACTTC.

The chain employs TRBV7-9 and TRBJ2-7; 7 positions match TRBD1. This CDR3 spans 14 amino acids. The junction had 2 bases not matched to a gene; V was cut back by 2 bases and J by 1 base. Per germline, CDR1 SEHNR and CDR2 FQNEAQ (reference sequence). The DNA of the CDR3 is TGTGCCAGCAGCTTAACAGGGGCTTCCTACGAGCAGTACTTC. The encoded protein is CASSLTGASYEQYF. The full variable domain, in which reference TRBV7-9 and TRBJ2-7 provide the parts outside the CDR3, is DTGVSQNPRHKITKRGQNVTFRCDPISEHNRLYWYRQTLGQGPEFLTYFQNEAQLEKSRLLSDRFSAERPKGSFSTLEIQRTEQGDSAMYLCASSLTGASYEQYFGPGTRLTVT.

This sequence joins TRBV9 and TRBJ2-2, with D perhaps TRBD2 (5 bases). The V gene lost 4 bases and the J gene lost 1 base, with 17 bases spanning the gap. Germline V CDR1 and CDR2: SGDLS, YYNGEE. The CDR3 is made up of 17 amino acids. CDR3 DNA: TGTGCCAGCAGCCCACCAAGGAACGCGGGGAACACCGGGGAGCTGTTTTTT. The encoded protein is CASSPPRNAGNTGELFF.

The table lists this clone with a few counts. The genes are TRBV15 and TRBJ1-3, with a tentative D call TRBD1 (6 bases). The V gene's germline CDR1 is LNHNV and CDR2 YYDKDF (reference sequence). The CDR3 has 15 residues. The V and J ends lost 1 base and 0 bases respectively, with 7 bases between them. This CDR3 reads CATSRGQDSGNTIYF. Written as DNA, the CDR3 is TGTGCCACCAGCAGAGGACAGGACTCTGGAAACACCATATATTTT. Full variable domain (rest looked up from reference TRBV15 and TRBJ1-3): DAMVIQNPRYQVTQFGKPVTLSCSQTLNHNVMYWYQQKSSQAPKLLFHYYDKDFNNEADTPDNFQSRRPNTSFCFLDIRSPGLGDTAMYLCATSRGQDSGNTIYFGEGSWLTVV.

This clone was counted at least ten times. In DNA form, the CDR3 reads TGTGCCAGTAGTCCCACACCTAGCGGCGTCTACATTCAGTACTTC. Amino acid sequence: CASSPTPSGVYIQYF. The V and J genes are TRBV19 and TRBJ2-4, with 7 nucleotides matching TRBD2. The CDR3 sequence is 15 residues long. After removal of 5 bases from V and 8 bases from J, the junction contained 12 bases not matched to a gene. Per the germline V gene, CDR1 is LNHDA and CDR2 is SQIVND (reference sequence).

The genes are TRBV7-9 and TRBJ2-3; 16 bases are a match to TRBD2. Germline CDR1 is SEHNR and CDR2 is FQNEAQ (reference sequence). V lost 4 bases and J lost 1; bases outside the gene matches: 8. There are 19 residues in the CDR3. The chain's CDR3 is CASSWRGLAGGPGTDTQYF. DNA of the CDR3: TGTGCCAGCAGCTGGAGGGGACTAGCGGGGGGGCCGGGCACAGATACGCAGTATTTT. Variable domain in full (rest from reference TRBV7-9 and TRBJ2-3): DTGVSQNPRHKITKRGQNVTFRCDPISEHNRLYWYRQTLGQGPEFLTYFQNEAQLEKSRLLSDRFSAERPKGSFSTLEIQRTEQGDSAMYLCASSWRGLAGGPGTDTQYFGPGTRLTVL.

The V gene is TRBV6-6, the J gene TRBJ1-2, with D possibly being TRBD1 (5 bases). The CDR3 sequence is 16 residues long. With 7 bases removed from V and 4 bases from J, the gap between germline ends came to 22 bases. Germline V CDR1 and CDR2: MNHNY, SVGAGI (reference sequence). The CDR3 DNA reads TGTGCCAGCAATAGAGGCGGGGCGCCTCGATCCTATGGCTACACCTTC. It yields the protein CASNRGGAPRSYGYTF.

This chain uses TRBV18 with TRBJ1-2; 8 nucleotides align to TRBD1. Germline CDR1 reads KGHSH; CDR2 reads LQKENI. Trimming cost V 5 bases and J 8 bases; bases outside gene matches: 13. The CDR3 runs to 15 residues. In DNA form, the CDR3 reads TGTGCCAGCTCAATAAAGGACAGGGCGGAAAAGGGCTACACCTTC. Residues: CASSIKDRAEKGYTF.